The source of this TCR beta chain is a study of CD8+ T cells in alopecia areata. Background on the study: The drug, oral tofacitinib, was given to treated patients at 5 to 10 mg twice daily. Overall study results and limits: Scalp clonality and expanded CD8+ clones among the top 100 were significantly decreased by tofacitinib. TCRs were shared less clearly across patients than in mice, possibly for HLA-related reasons.

Extracted from the samples, RNA was reverse transcribed into cDNA to serve as the sequencing template. Clones were read by immunoSEQ multiplex PCR, and TCRdb kept only the in-frame ones, dropping some. The data contain about 87,000 clones, more than 65% of them singletons. Points on this clone: Its antigen is currently unknown.

Treatment here: oral pan-JAK inhibitor, 5-10 mg twice daily. Collection of lesional scalp punch biopsies and peripheral blood was performed in alopecia areata patients. This sequence was found in a human donor with alopecia areata. Sequenced here: CD8+ T cells sorted from blood, sampled around week 42, from a patient treated with tofacitinib.

In DNA form, the CDR3 reads TGTGCCTGGAGTAGTCTCCCTGAAGAGCAGTACTTC. Translation gives CAWSSLPEEQYF. This chain connects TRBV30 to TRBJ2-7; D is unresolved. The CDR3 runs to 12 residues. In germline, CDR1 is GTSNPN, CDR2 SVGIG (reference sequence). Trimming cost V 2 bases and J 7 bases, with 12 bases left between them.